One sample yielded the 19 T cell receptor beta chains listed below, sequenced in a study of PD-L1 blockade in urothelial cancer. Measured with immunoSEQ multiplex PCR; TCRdb has only the in-frame clones, and not every one. This sample has around 70,000 clones, with about 85% found just once. Sequenced material: PBMCs, taken around atezolizumab (anti-PD-L1) treatment. These receptors came from a man aged 70 or older with urothelial cancer.

This rearrangement joins TRBV19 to TRBJ2-7, with 13 bases lining up with TRBD2. The ends lost 5 bases at V and 3 bases at J; junction bases unmatched: 1. This CDR3 contains 14 residues. Germline CDR1 reads LNHDA; CDR2 reads SQIVND (reference sequence). The DNA of the CDR3 is TGTGCCAGTAGTTGGACTAGCGGGAGCTACGAGCAGTACTTC. Protein product: CASSWTSGSYEQYF.

CDR3 sequence reads: CSVDQGNTGELFF. CDR3 bases: TGCAGCGTTGACCAGGGGAACACCGGGGAGCTGTTTTTT. V is TRBV29-1 and J is TRBJ2-2, with D maybe TRBD1 (5 bases). V lost 3 bases and J lost 1, with 6 bases in between. Germline V gene lookup returns CDR1 SQVTM and CDR2 ANQGSEA. This CDR3 comprises 13 residues.

The V call is TRBV18, the J call TRBJ2-3; TRBD2 aligns across 7 bases. The V segment lost 4 bases and the J segment 1 base; nucleotides outside the gene matches: 11. The CDR3 totals 17 residues. Looked up from germline, CDR1 is KGHSH and CDR2 is LQKENI. This CDR3 is CASSLALAVTGTDTQYF. The DNA of the CDR3 is TGTGCCAGCTCACTGGCCCTAGCGGTGACGGGCACAGATACGCAGTATTTT.

This chain uses TRBV27 with TRBJ1-4; D is ambiguous. The CDR3 extends over 15 amino acids. The germline gives CDR1 MNHEY, CDR2 SMNVEV (reference sequence). Trimming cost V 1 base and J 3 bases, with 9 bases left between them. CDR3 DNA sequence: TGTGCCAGCAGTTTATGGTCACTCTCTAATGAAAAACTGTTTTTT. Residues: CASSLWSLSNEKLFF.

The rearrangement joins TRBV19 to TRBJ1-5; 7 nucleotides align to TRBD1. V lost 6 bases and J lost 4; bases outside the gene matches: 6. The CDR3 runs to 14 residues. Germline CDR1 is LNHDA and CDR2 is SQIVND (reference sequence). The CDR3 DNA sequence: TGTGCCAGTAGACCGACAGGGAGTAATCAGCCCCAGCATTTT. This translates into CASRPTGSNQPQHF.

In this sample, this clone turned up once. This chain's CDR3 is CASSPEDYEQYF. CDR3 nucleotide sequence: TGTGCCAGCAGTCCCGAGGACTACGAGCAGTACTTC. The chain links TRBV6-1 to TRBJ2-7; D unclear. V was shortened by 5 bases and J by 3 bases, with 8 bases between the two germline ends. Germline V lookup: CDR1 MNHNS, CDR2 SASEGT. CDR3 length: 12 residues.

This clone was detected a few times. The J gene is TRBJ1-2, the V gene TRBV28; TRBD1 matches 7 bases. Germline V gene sequence: CDR1 MDHEN, CDR2 SYDVKM. Trimming cost V 6 bases and J 2 bases; bases outside gene matches: 6. The CDR3 has 14 amino acids. CDR3 sequence reads: CASSWTGRNYGYTF. The CDR3 DNA reads TGTGCCAGCAGCTGGACAGGCCGAAACTATGGCTACACCTTC.

This clone was counted between two and nine times. The chain uses TRBV7-2 and TRBJ2-1, with TRBD1 identical over 7 bases. The CDR3 runs 17 residues. V shed 4 bases, J shed 4 bases, and the junction held 13 bases outside the gene matches. Germline assignment: CDR1 SGHTA and CDR2 FQGNSA. In DNA form, the CDR3 reads TGTGCCAGCAGCTCGATTTTCCGGGACAGCCGTTACAATGAGCAGTTCTTC. This encodes CASSSIFRDSRYNEQFF.

The rearrangement links TRBV28 to TRBJ2-4, with 7 bases identical to TRBD2. This CDR3 has 14 residues. The germline CDR1 and CDR2 sequences are MDHEN and SYDVKM. Unmatched junction bases numbered 9, after V lost 5 bases and J lost 8 bases. CDR3 in DNA: TGTGCCAGCAGTCCGGTCGGACTAGGAGACATTCAGTACTTC. Translated, it gives CASSPVGLGDIQYF.

This clone has just one count. The chain joins TRBV15 to TRBJ2-2, with D possibly TRBD1 on 5 matching bases. The germline V gene encodes CDR1 LNHNV and CDR2 YYDKDF (reference sequence). The CDR3 loop spans 16 amino acids. V lost 0 bases and J 3 bases, leaving 11 bases between the germline ends. Here the CDR3 DNA reads TGTGCCACCAGCAGAGATCGCGACAGTCACACCGGGGAGCTGTTTTTT. Translating gives CATSRDRDSHTGELFF.

The rearrangement links TRBV7-8 to TRBJ1-1; a possible D gene is TRBD1 (5 bases). The germline gives CDR1 SGHVS, CDR2 FQNEAQ. The germline V and J ends were trimmed by 5 bases and 0 bases, with 13 bases remaining between them. This CDR3 contains 15 residues. Here the CDR3 reads CASSGQGRLNTEAFF. The CDR3 bases are TGTGCCAGCAGCGGACAAGGACGGTTGAACACTGAAGCTTTCTTT.

This clone was seen repeatedly, ten times or more. This chain links TRBV19 with TRBJ2-1; 7 bases line up with TRBD2. This CDR3 region has 15 residues. The trim removed 3 bases at V and 4 bases at J, leaving 6 bases unmatched. The germline gives CDR1 LNHDA, CDR2 SQIVND (reference sequence). The CDR3 sequence: CASSIASGDYNEQFF. The DNA for the CDR3 is TGTGCCAGTAGTATTGCTAGCGGAGATTACAATGAGCAGTTCTTC.

The J gene is TRBJ1-2, the V gene TRBV5-1, with D possibly TRBD1 on 6 matching bases. The CDR3 is 15 amino acids. Germline V lookup: CDR1 SGHRS, CDR2 YFSETQ. V dropped 2 bases and J dropped 3 bases, with 14 bases sitting between them. The CDR3 protein is CASSFNRVQDYGYTF. In DNA form, the CDR3 reads TGCGCCAGCAGCTTTAACAGGGTTCAAGACTATGGCTACACCTTC.

This clone has only a few counts. This sequence joins TRBV6-1 and TRBJ2-3; 8 positions agree with TRBD1. The germline gives CDR1 MNHNS, CDR2 SASEGT. V dropped 6 bases and J dropped 4; count of bases not matched to a gene: 6. The CDR3 covers 14 residues. The CDR3 here is CASRGQVAPDTQYF. DNA for the CDR3: TGTGCCAGCAGGGGACAGGTGGCACCAGATACGCAGTATTTT.

CDR3 in amino acids: CASSLAASEAGELFF. The CDR3 nucleotides read TGTGCCAGCAGCTTAGCGGCTAGTGAGGCCGGGGAGCTGTTTTTT. The chain joins TRBV7-8 to TRBJ2-2, with D uncertain. CDR1 and CDR2 (germline): SGHVS, FQNEAQ. Trimming took 0 bases from V and 6 from J, leaving 11 bases between them. The CDR3 loop spans 15 amino acids.

The rearrangement joins TRBV18 to TRBJ1-1; TRBD1 matches at 7 bases. There are 15 residues in the CDR3. The J segment lost 4 bases and the V segment lost 4 bases, leaving 9 bases of the junction unmatched. Germline V lookup: CDR1 KGHSH, CDR2 LQKENI. The CDR3 coding sequence is TGTGCCAGCTCACTTACCGACAGGGTTGGCACTGAAGCTTTCTTT. Amino acids: CASSLTDRVGTEAFF.

The chain has TRBV19 and TRBJ1-2, with a weak D call TRBD1 (5 bases). The CDR3 runs 13 residues. Germline V lookup: CDR1 LNHDA, CDR2 SQIVND (reference sequence). V was cut by 5 bases and J by 3 bases, with 10 bases left in between. CDR3 in amino acids: CASSSAGHYGYTF. DNA of the CDR3: TGTGCCAGTAGTTCAGCAGGGCACTATGGCTACACCTTC.

The chain couples TRBV28 to TRBJ1-5; TRBD1 is a possible D gene (6 bases). V dropped 6 bases and J dropped 6 bases, with 15 bases sitting between them. The germline V gene encodes CDR1 MDHEN and CDR2 SYDVKM. The CDR3 spans 14 residues. DNA of the CDR3: TGTGCCAGCAGGAGGCAGGGGATCATTCAGCCCCAGCATTTT. This translates into CASRRQGIIQPQHF.

This chain links TRBV19 with TRBJ2-1; 9 bases line up with TRBD1. CDR3 length: 16 amino acids. Germline assignment: CDR1 LNHDA and CDR2 SQIVND (reference sequence). With 4 bases clipped from V and 8 bases from J, the junction kept 12 bases outside the gene matches. CDR3 residues: CASSSTGTGTGHEQFF. In DNA, the CDR3 is TGTGCCAGTAGTAGTACCGGGACAGGGACTGGTCATGAGCAGTTCTTC.